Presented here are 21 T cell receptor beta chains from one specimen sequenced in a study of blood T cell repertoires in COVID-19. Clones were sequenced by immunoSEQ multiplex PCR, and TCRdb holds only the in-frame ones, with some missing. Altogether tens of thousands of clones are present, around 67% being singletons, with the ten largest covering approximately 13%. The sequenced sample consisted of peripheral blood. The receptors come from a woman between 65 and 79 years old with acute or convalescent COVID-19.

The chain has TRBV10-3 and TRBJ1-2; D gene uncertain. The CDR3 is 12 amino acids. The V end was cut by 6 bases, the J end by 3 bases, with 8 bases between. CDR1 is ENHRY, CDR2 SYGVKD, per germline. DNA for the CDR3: TGTGCCATCAGCTTCGGGGACTATGGCTACACCTTC. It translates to CAISFGDYGYTF.

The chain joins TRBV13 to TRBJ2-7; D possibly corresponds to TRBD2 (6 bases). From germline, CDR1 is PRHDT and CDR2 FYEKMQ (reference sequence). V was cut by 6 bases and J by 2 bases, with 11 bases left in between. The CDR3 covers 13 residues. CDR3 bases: TGTGCCAGCAGGATGGGGGGTCCCTACGAGCAGTACTTC. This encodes CASRMGGPYEQYF.

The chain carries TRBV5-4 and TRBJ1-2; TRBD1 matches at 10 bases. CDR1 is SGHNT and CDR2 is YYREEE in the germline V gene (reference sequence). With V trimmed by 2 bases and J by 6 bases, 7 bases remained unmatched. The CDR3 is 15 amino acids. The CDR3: CASSFGGQGLDGYTF. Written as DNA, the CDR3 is TGTGCCAGCAGCTTTGGGGGACAGGGGCTTGATGGCTACACCTTC.

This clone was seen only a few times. This CDR3 reads CASSTLAGEKFF. The CDR3 DNA is TGTGCCAGCAGCACTCTAGCGGGGGAAAAGTTCTTC. This chain connects TRBV7-9 to TRBJ2-1; TRBD2 matches at 10 bases. The CDR3 loop spans 12 amino acids. Losses at the gene ends were 5 bases for V and 14 bases for J; bases not matched to a gene: 6. Germline V gene data show CDR1 as SEHNR and CDR2 as FQNEAQ (reference sequence).

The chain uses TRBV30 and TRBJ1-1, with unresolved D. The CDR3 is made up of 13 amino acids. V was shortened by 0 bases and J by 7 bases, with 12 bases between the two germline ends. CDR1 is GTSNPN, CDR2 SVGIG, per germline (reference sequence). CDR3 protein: CAWSVKSRNEAFF. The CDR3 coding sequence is TGTGCCTGGAGTGTAAAATCCAGGAATGAAGCTTTCTTT.

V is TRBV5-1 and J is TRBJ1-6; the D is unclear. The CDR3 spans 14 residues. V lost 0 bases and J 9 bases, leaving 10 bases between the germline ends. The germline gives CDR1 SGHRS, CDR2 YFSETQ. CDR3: CASSLGAAVSPLHF. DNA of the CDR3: TGCGCCAGCAGCTTGGGAGCGGCAGTTTCACCCCTCCACTTT.

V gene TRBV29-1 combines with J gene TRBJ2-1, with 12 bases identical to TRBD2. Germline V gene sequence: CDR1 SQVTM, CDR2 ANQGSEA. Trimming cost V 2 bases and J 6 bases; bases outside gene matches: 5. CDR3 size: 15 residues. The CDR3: CSVERLAGAINEQFF. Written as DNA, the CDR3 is TGCAGCGTTGAAAGACTAGCGGGGGCAATCAATGAGCAGTTCTTC.

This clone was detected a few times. CDR3 sequence: CASSPDRSGGYTF. Here the CDR3 DNA reads TGTGCCAGCAGTCCCGACAGGTCAGGTGGCTACACCTTC. The V call is TRBV2, the J call TRBJ1-2; a weak D match, TRBD1 (6 bases). Between the trimmed V and J ends, which lost 5 bases and 7 bases, there was a span of 14 bases. Germline-derived CDR1 and CDR2 are SNHLY and FYNNEI. The CDR3 has 13 residues. The complete variable domain, with remaining parts taken from reference TRBV2 and TRBJ1-2, reads EPEVTQTPSHQVTQMGQEVILRCVPISNHLYFYWYRQILGQKVEFLVSFYNNEISEKSEIFDDQFSVERPDGSNFTLKIRSTKLEDSAMYFCASSPDRSGGYTFGSGTRLTVV.

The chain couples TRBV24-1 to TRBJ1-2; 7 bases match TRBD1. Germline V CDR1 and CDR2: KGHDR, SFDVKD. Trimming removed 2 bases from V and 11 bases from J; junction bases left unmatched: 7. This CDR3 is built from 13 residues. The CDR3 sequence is CATSDSTGVGYTF. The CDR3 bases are TGTGCCACCAGTGATTCAACAGGGGTCGGGTACACCTTC.

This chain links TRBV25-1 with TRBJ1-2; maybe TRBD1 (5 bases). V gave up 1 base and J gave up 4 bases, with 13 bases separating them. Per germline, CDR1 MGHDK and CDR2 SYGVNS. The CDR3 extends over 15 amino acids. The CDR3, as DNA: TGTGCCAGCAGTGAATTAGGAGGGACGATCTATGGCTACACCTTC. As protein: CASSELGGTIYGYTF.

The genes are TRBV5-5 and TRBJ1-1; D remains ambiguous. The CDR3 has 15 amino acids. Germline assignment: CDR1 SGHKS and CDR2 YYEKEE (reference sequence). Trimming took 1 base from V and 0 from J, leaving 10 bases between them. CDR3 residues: CASSLSPLLNTEAFF. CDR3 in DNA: TGTGCCAGCAGCTTGTCGCCCCTACTGAACACTGAAGCTTTCTTT.

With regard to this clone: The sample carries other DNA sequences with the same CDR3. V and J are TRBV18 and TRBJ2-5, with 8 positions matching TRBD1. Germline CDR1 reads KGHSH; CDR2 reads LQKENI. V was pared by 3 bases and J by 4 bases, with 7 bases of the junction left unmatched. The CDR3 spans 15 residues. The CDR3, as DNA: TGTGCCAGCTCACCGCTGACAGGGGTAAGAGAGACCCAGTACTTC. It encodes CASSPLTGVRETQYF.

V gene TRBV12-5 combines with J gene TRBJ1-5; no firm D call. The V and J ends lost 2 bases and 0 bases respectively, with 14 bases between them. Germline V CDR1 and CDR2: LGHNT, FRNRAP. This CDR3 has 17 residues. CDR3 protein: CASGLLTVTYSNQPQHF. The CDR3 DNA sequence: TGTGCTAGTGGTTTGTTAACAGTTACTTATAGCAATCAGCCCCAGCATTTT.

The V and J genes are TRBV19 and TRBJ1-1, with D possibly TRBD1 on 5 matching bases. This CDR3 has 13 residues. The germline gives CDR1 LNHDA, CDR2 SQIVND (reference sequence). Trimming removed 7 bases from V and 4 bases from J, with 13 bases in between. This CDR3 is CASKGDWITEAFF. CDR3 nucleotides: TGTGCCAGTAAAGGGGATTGGATCACTGAAGCTTTCTTT. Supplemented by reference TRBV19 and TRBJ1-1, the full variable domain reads DGGITQSPKYLFRKEGQNVTLSCEQNLNHDAMYWYRQDPGQGLRLIYYSQIVNDFQKGDIAEGYSVSREKKESFPLTVTSAQKNPTAFYLCASKGDWITEAFFGQGTRLTVV.

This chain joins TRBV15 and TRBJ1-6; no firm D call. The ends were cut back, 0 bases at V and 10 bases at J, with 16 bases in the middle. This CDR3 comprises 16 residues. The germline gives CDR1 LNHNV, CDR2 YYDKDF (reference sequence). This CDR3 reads CATSRDEVPAPSPLHF. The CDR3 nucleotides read TGTGCCACCAGCAGAGATGAGGTTCCAGCCCCATCACCCCTCCACTTT.

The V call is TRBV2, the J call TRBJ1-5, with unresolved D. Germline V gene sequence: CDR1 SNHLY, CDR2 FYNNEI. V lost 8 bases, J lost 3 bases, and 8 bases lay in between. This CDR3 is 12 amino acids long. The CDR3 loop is CASQTNNQPQHF. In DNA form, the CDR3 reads TGTGCCAGCCAGACTAACAATCAGCCCCAGCATTTT.

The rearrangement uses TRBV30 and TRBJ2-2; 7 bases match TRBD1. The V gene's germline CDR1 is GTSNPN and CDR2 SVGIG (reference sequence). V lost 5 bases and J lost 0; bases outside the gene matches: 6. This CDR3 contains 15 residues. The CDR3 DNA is TGTGCCTGGGGTACTGACAGGGCGAACACCGGGGAGCTGTTTTTT. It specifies CAWGTDRANTGELFF.

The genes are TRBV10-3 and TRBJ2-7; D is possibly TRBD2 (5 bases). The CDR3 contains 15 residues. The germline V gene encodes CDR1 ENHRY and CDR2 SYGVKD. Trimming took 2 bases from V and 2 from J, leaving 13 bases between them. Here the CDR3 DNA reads TGTGCCATCAGTGAGGGGGAACCCGGGACCTACGAGCAGTACGTC. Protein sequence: CAISEGEPGTYEQYV.

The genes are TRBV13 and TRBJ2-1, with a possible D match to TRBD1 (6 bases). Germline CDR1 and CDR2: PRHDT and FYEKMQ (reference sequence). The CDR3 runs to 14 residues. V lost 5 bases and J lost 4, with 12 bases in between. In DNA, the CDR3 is TGTGCCAGCAGCCCCCGGACAGCGTACAATGAGCAGTTCTTC. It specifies CASSPRTAYNEQFF.

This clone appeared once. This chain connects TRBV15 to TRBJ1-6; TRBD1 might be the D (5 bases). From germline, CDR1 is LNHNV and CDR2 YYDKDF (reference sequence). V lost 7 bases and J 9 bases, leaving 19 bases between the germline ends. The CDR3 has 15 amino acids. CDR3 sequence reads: CATTRRDSWGSPLHF. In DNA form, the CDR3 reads TGTGCCACCACCCGCCGTGACAGCTGGGGTTCACCCCTCCACTTT.

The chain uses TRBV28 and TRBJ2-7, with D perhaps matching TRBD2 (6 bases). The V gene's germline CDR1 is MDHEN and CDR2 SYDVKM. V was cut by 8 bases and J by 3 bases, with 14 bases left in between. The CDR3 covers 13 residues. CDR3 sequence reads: CASVPSGSYEQYV. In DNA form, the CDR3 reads TGTGCCAGCGTACCCTCCGGGAGCTACGAGCAGTACGTC.